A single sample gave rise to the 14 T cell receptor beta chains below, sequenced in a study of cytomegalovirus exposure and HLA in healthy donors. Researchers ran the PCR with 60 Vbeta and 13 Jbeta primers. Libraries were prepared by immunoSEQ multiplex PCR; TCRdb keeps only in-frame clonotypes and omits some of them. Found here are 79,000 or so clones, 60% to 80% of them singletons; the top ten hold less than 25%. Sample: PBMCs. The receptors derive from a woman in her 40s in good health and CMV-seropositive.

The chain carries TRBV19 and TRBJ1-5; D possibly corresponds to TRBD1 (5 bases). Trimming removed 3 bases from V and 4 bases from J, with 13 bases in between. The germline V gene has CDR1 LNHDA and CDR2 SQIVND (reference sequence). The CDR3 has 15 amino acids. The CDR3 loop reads CASSIPGEGNQPQHF. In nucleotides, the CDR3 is TGTGCCAGTAGTATCCCGGGGGAGGGTAATCAGCCCCAGCATTTT.

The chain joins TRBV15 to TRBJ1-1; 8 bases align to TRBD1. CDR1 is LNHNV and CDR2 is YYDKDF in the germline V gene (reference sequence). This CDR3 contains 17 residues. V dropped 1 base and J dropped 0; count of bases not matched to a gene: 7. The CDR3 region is CATSRVRGLGLNTEAFF. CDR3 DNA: TGTGCCACCAGCAGAGTCAGGGGGCTTGGGTTGAACACTGAAGCTTTCTTT.

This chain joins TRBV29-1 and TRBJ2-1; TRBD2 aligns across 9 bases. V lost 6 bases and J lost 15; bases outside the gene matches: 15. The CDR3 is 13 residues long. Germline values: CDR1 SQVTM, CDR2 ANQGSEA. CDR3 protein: CSVVLAGQSPSFF. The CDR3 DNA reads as TGCAGCGTGGTACTAGCGGGCCAATCCCCGTCGTTCTTC.

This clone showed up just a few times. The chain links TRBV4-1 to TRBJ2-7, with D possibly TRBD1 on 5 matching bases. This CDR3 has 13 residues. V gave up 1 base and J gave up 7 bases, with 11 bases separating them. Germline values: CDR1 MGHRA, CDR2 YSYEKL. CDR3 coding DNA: TGCGCCAGCAGCCAAGGGGCAGGGTGGGAGCAGTACTTC. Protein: CASSQGAGWEQYF.

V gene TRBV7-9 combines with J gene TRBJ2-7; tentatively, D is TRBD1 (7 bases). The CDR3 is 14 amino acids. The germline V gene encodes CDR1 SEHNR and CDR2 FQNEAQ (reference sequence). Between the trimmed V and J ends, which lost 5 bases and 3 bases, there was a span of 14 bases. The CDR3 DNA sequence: TGTGCCAGCAGCCCGCGGGACAGAGGCTACGAGCAGTACTTC. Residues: CASSPRDRGYEQYF. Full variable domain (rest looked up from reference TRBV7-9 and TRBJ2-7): DTGVSQNPRHKITKRGQNVTFRCDPISEHNRLYWYRQTLGQGPEFLTYFQNEAQLEKSRLLSDRFSAERPKGSFSTLEIQRTEQGDSAMYLCASSPRDRGYEQYFGPGTRLTVT.

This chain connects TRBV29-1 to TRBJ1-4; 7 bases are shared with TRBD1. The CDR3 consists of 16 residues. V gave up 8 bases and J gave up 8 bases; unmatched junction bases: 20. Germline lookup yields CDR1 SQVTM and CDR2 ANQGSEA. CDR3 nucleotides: TGCAGCTACGGAGCGGATTTGGGACAGAGGTTCGAAAAACTGTTTTTT. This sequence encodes CSYGADLGQRFEKLFF.

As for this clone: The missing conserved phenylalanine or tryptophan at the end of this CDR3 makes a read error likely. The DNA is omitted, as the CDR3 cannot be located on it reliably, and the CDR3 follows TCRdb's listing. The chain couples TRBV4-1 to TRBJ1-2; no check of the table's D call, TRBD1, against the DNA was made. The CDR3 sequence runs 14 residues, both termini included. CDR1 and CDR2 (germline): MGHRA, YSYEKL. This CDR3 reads CASSQLPGQGTRRL.

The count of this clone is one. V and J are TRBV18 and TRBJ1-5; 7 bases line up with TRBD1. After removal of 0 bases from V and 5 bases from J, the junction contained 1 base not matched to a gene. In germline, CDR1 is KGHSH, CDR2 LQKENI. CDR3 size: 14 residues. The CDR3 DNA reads TGTGCCAGCTCACCACCGGGGACAGATCAGCCCCAGCATTTT. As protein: CASSPPGTDQPQHF.

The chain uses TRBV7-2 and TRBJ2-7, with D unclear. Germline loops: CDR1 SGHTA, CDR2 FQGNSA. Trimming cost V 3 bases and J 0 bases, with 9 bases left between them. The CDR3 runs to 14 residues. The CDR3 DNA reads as TGTGCCAGCAGCTTCGACTTTGGCTCCTACGAGCAGTACTTC. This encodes CASSFDFGSYEQYF.

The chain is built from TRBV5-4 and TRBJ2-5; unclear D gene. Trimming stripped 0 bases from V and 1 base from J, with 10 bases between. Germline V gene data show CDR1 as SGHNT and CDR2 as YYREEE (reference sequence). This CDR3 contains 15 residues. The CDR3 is CASSLVSRGQETQYF. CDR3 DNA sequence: TGTGCCAGCAGCTTGGTTTCCAGAGGCCAAGAGACCCAGTACTTC.

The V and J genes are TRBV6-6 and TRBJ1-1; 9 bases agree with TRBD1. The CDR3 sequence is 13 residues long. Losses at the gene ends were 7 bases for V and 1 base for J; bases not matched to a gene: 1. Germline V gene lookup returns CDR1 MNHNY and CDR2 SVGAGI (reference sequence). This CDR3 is CASNRGPNTEAFF. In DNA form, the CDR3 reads TGTGCCAGCAACAGGGGGCCGAACACTGAAGCTTTCTTT.

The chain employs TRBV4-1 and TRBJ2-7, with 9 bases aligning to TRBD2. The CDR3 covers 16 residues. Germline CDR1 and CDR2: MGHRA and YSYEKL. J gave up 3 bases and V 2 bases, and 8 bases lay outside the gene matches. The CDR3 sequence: CASSQLSSSGVYEQYF. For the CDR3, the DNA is TGCGCCAGCAGCCAACTGAGTTCTAGCGGGGTCTACGAGCAGTACTTC.

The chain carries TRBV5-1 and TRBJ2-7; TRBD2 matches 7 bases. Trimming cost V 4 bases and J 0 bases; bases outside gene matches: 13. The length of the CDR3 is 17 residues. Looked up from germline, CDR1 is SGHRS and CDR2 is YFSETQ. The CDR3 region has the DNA TGCGCCAGCAGCGGCGGCCATGGGGGGGGAGACTCCTACGAGCAGTACTTC. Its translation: CASSGGHGGGDSYEQYF.

CDR3 DNA: TGTGCCTGGGACAGAGAGGCCCACGAGCAGTACTTC. This translates into CAWDREAHEQYF. This chain links TRBV30 with TRBJ2-7; tentative D call: TRBD1 (5 bases). V was shortened by 5 bases and J by 5 bases, with 13 bases between the two germline ends. This CDR3 has 12 amino acids. Germline CDR1 GTSNPN, CDR2 SVGIG (reference sequence).